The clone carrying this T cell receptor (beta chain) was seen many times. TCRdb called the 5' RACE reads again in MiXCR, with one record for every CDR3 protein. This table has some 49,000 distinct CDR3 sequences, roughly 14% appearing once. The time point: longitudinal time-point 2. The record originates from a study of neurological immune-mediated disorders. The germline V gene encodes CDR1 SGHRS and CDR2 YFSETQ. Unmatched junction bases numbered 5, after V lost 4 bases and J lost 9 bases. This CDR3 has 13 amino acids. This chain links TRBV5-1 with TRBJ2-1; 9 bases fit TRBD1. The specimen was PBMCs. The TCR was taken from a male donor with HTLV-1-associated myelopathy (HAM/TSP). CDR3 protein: CASSGTGGGEQFF. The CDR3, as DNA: TGCGCCAGCAGCGGCACAGGGGGCGGTGAGCAGTTCTTC.